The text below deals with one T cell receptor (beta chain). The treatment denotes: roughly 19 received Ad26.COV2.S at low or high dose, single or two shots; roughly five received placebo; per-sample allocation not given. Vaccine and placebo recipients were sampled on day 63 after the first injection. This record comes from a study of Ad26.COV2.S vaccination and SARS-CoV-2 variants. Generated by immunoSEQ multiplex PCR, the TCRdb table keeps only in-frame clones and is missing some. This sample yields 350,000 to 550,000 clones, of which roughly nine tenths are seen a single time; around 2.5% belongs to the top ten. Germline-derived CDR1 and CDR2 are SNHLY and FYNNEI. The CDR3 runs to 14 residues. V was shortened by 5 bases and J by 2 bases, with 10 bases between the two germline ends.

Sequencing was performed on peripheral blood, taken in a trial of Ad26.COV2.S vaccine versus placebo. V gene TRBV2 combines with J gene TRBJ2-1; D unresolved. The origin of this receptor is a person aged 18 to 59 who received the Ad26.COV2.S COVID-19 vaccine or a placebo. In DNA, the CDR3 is TGTGCCAGCAGTCTAAAATTGACCTACAATGAGCAGTTCTTC. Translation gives CASSLKLTYNEQFF.